These 27 T cell receptor beta chains came from one sample sequenced in a study of Ad26.COV2.S vaccination and SARS-CoV-2 variants (dated by TCRdb to the early 2020s). The sample's treatment or condition label, in plain terms: 19 received Ad26.COV2.S at low or high dose, single or two shots; several received placebo; per-sample allocation not given. Repertoires of vaccine and placebo recipients were sequenced from samples collected on day 63 after the first injection. Libraries were constructed by the immunoSEQ multiplex PCR assay. TCRdb took this table from immuneACCESS and kept in-frame rearrangements with V and J called. Such tables lack part of the clones; where checked against another copy, unresolved V genes explain under half of the gap, and the rest is unexplained. Present in this sample are some 300,000 clones, just over 85% of which were seen just once. The top ten constitute 1.5% to 2.5% of the sample.

The source material was peripheral blood, sampled in a trial of Ad26.COV2.S vaccine versus placebo. The receptors originated from a person aged 18-60 years who received the Ad26.COV2.S COVID-19 vaccine or a placebo.

The V gene is TRBV7-2, the J gene TRBJ1-1, with D hard to call. The CDR3 is 15 residues long. Germline values: CDR1 SGHTA, CDR2 FQGNSA. Trimming took 1 base from V and 0 from J, leaving 9 bases between them. CDR3 amino acids: CASSLGISMNTEAFF. The CDR3 DNA is TGTGCCAGCAGCTTAGGCATCAGCATGAACACTGAAGCTTTCTTT.

This clone was seen just once. The chain uses TRBV18 and TRBJ1-2; D possibly corresponds to TRBD1 (6 bases). The germline V and J ends were trimmed by 0 bases and 0 bases, with 11 bases remaining between them. Germline loops: CDR1 KGHSH, CDR2 LQKENI. This CDR3 is 16 amino acids long. CDR3 nucleotides: TGTGCCAGCTCACCACCGGGCAGGGGTACTAACTATGGCTACACCTTC. This encodes CASSPPGRGTNYGYTF.

The count of this clone is one. DNA of the CDR3: TGTGCCAGCACCCCTGGGACGACCTTCTATGGCTACACCTTC. Translated, it gives CASTPGTTFYGYTF. The V call is TRBV6-2 or TRBV6-3, the J call TRBJ1-2; possible D gene TRBD1, 5 bases. CDR3 length equals 14 residues. Germline-derived CDR1 and CDR2 are MNHEY and SVGEGT. V lost 7 bases and J 4 bases, leaving 16 bases between the germline ends.

This chain connects TRBV30 to TRBJ1-2; possible D gene TRBD1, 5 bases. This CDR3 comprises 15 residues. The germline CDR1 and CDR2 sequences are GTSNPN and SVGIG (reference sequence). Trimming removed 1 base at V and 2 bases at J, with 14 bases between. The CDR3 coding sequence is TGTGCCTGGAGTGCGCCCGAGTACAGGAACTATGGCTACACCTTC. Encoded protein: CAWSAPEYRNYGYTF.

V usage is TRBV5-4 and J usage is TRBJ2-7; 7 bases are a match to TRBD2. The trim removed 3 bases at V and 2 bases at J, leaving 8 bases unmatched. CDR3 length: 15 residues. Germline-derived CDR1 and CDR2 are SGHNT and YYREEE (reference sequence). The CDR3 coding sequence is TGTGCCAGCAGCTCCCGCCGGGGGGATACCTACGAGCAGTACTTC. The encoded protein is CASSSRRGDTYEQYF. The complete variable domain, with remaining parts taken from reference TRBV5-4 and TRBJ2-7, reads ETGVTQSPTHLIKTRGQQVTLRCSSQSGHNTVSWYQQALGQGPQFIFQYYREEENGRGNFPPRFSGLQFPNYSSELNVNALELDDSALYLCASSSRRGDTYEQYFGPGTRLTVT.

The chain employs TRBV6-5 and TRBJ2-3, with 7 bases lining up with TRBD2. The CDR3 is 12 amino acids. Germline assignment: CDR1 MNHEY and CDR2 SVGAGI. Trimming cost V 11 bases and J 5 bases; bases outside gene matches: 7. Written as DNA, the CDR3 is TGTGCCCATGAGCGGGGAGGAGATACGCAGTATTTT. As protein: CAHERGGDTQYF.

J is TRBJ2-7 and V is TRBV11-2; D possibly corresponds to TRBD1 (6 bases). This CDR3 contains 12 residues. Germline V gives CDR1 SGHAT, CDR2 FQNNGV. V was cut by 7 bases and J by 3 bases, with 10 bases left in between. The chain's CDR3 is CASTQQGYEQYF. The DNA of the CDR3 is TGTGCCAGCACCCAACAGGGCTACGAGCAGTACTTC.

J is TRBJ1-1 and V is TRBV6-5, with a weak D call TRBD1 (6 bases). This CDR3 comprises 14 residues. V dropped 4 bases and J dropped 10 bases, with 19 bases sitting between them. Looked up from germline, CDR1 is MNHEY and CDR2 is SVGAGI. CDR3 region: CASSWDPGVLGAFF. For the CDR3, the DNA is TGTGCCAGCAGTTGGGACCCAGGGGTTTTGGGAGCTTTCTTT.

This chain connects TRBV19 to TRBJ1-1; 7 bases fit TRBD1. Germline V gene lookup returns CDR1 LNHDA and CDR2 SQIVND (reference sequence). CDR3 size: 16 residues. J was trimmed by 0 bases and V by 1 base; bases with no gene match: 5. The CDR3 DNA reads as TGTGCCAGTAGTATAGGCGCAGGGGGGGTGAACACTGAAGCTTTCTTT. As protein: CASSIGAGGVNTEAFF.

The chain is built from TRBV7-6 and TRBJ2-2; TRBD2 aligns across 11 bases. The CDR3 runs 16 residues. V gave up 2 bases and J gave up 4 bases; unmatched junction bases: 3. The V gene's germline CDR1 is SGHVS and CDR2 FNYEAQ. In DNA, the CDR3 is TGTGCCAGCAGCTTAATAGCGGGGGGGCTCACCGGGGAGCTGTTTTTT. As protein: CASSLIAGGLTGELFF.

The chain recombines TRBV27 with TRBJ1-1; D gene unclear. This CDR3 comprises 15 residues. V was cut by 7 bases and J by 3 bases, with 18 bases left in between. CDR1 is MNHEY and CDR2 is SMNVEV in the germline V gene (reference sequence). The CDR3 loop is CASMHRDGRDTEAFF. The CDR3 region has the DNA TGTGCCAGCATGCACCGTGATGGAAGGGACACTGAAGCTTTCTTT.

The chain employs TRBV5-6 and TRBJ1-1, with a tentative D call TRBD1 (6 bases). Trimming shortened V by 1 base and J by 10 bases, and 8 bases separated the two germline ends. The germline V gene encodes CDR1 SGHDT and CDR2 YYEEEE. This CDR3 has 11 residues. The CDR3 is CASSLKGGAFF. The CDR3, as DNA: TGTGCCAGCAGCTTGAAGGGGGGAGCTTTCTTT.

The chain links TRBV6-6 to TRBJ2-1, with 11 bases fitting TRBD2. Germline V gene lookup returns CDR1 MNHNY and CDR2 SVGAGI (reference sequence). V was pared by 3 bases and J by 7 bases, with 8 bases of the junction left unmatched. The CDR3 extends over 16 amino acids. CDR3 coding DNA: TGTGCCAGCAGTTATCACACTAGCGGGGGAGGGAATGAGCAGTTCTTC. Translating it yields CASSYHTSGGGNEQFF.

The V and J genes are TRBV14 and TRBJ1-1; D remains ambiguous. The V end was cut by 4 bases, the J end by 2 bases, with 14 bases between. The CDR3 covers 15 residues. CDR1 SGHDN and CDR2 FVKESK come from the germline V gene. CDR3 sequence: CASSPLMTANTEAFF. The DNA of the CDR3 is TGTGCCAGCAGCCCATTGATGACCGCAAACACTGAAGCTTTCTTT.

This clone occurred once. The rearrangement uses TRBV11-3 and TRBJ2-3, with D possibly being TRBD2 (7 bases). CDR3 length: 16 residues. V gave up 3 bases and J gave up 3 bases, with 16 bases separating them. Germline V lookup: CDR1 SGHNT, CDR2 YENEEA. The CDR3 nucleotides are TGTGCCAGCAGCTTGGGACACCCGGGGGGTACAGATACGCAGTATTTT. The encoded protein is CASSLGHPGGTDTQYF.

The genes are TRBV7-9 and TRBJ1-1; D is undetermined. CDR1 and CDR2 (germline): SEHNR, FQNEAQ (reference sequence). V lost 1 base, J lost 9 bases, and 15 bases lay in between. This CDR3 is 14 amino acids long. In nucleotides, the CDR3 is TGTGCCAGCAGCTTAGTCCCCGACATCGATCAAGCTTTCTTT. Its protein product is CASSLVPDIDQAFF.

The chain combines TRBV7-2 with TRBJ1-1; no reliable D call. V gave up 4 bases and J gave up 1 base, with 7 bases separating them. Germline CDR1 SGHTA, CDR2 FQGNSA. The CDR3 is made up of 13 amino acids. The DNA for the CDR3 is TGTGCCAGCAGCTATCGAGGGAACACTGAAGCTTTCTTT. This gives the protein CASSYRGNTEAFF.

The chain links TRBV3-1 (or the pseudogene TRBV3-2) to TRBJ2-5; no clear D. The CDR3 runs 14 residues. CDR1 is LGHDT, CDR2 YNNKEL, per germline (reference sequence). V was trimmed by 4 bases and J by 5 bases, leaving 14 bases between them. The DNA for the CDR3 is TGTGCCAGCAGCCCCACTCATAGTGGCGAGACCCAGTACTTC. This encodes CASSPTHSGETQYF.

As to this clone: An end of the junction differs from the germline gene, which may be a read error. V gene TRBV19 combines with J gene TRBJ2-4; TRBD2 agrees at 9 bases. The CDR3 covers 13 residues. Germline loops: CDR1 LNHDA, CDR2 SQIVND (reference sequence). The CDR3, as DNA: TGTGCCAGTAGTAGGGTGACTAGCGGTGCTCGGAACTTC. As protein: CASSRVTSGARNF.

The V gene is TRBV7-8, the J gene TRBJ2-1; TRBD1 agrees at 8 bases. The CDR3 totals 12 residues. With 5 bases clipped from V and 10 bases from J, the junction kept 4 bases outside the gene matches. The V gene's germline CDR1 is SGHVS and CDR2 FQNEAQ. The CDR3 region has the DNA TGTGCCAGCAGCCGGGCAGGGGGCGAGCAGTTCTTC. This gives the protein CASSRAGGEQFF. The whole variable domain, filled in from reference TRBV7-8 and TRBJ2-1, reads GAGVSQSPRYKVAKRGQDVALRCDPISGHVSLFWYQQALGQGPEFLTYFQNEAQLDKSGLPSDRFFAERPEGSVSTLKIQRTQQEDSAVYLCASSRAGGEQFFGPGTRLTVL.

The genes are TRBV19 and TRBJ2-3; D unresolved. Per the germline V gene, CDR1 is LNHDA and CDR2 is SQIVND (reference sequence). The ends were cut back, 5 bases at V and 2 bases at J, with 8 bases in the middle. The CDR3 consists of 13 residues. The CDR3 sequence is CASSFRYTDTQYF. The CDR3 DNA is TGTGCCAGTAGTTTCCGCTACACAGATACGCAGTATTTT.

The rearrangement links TRBV5-1 to TRBJ2-7; D not certain. The CDR3 has 15 amino acids. Germline V gene data show CDR1 as SGHRS and CDR2 as YFSETQ. V was shortened by 0 bases and J by 1 base, with 11 bases between the two germline ends. CDR3 nucleotide sequence: TGCGCCAGCAGCTTGGCTCGCGCGCCTTCCTACGAGCAGTACTTC. This encodes CASSLARAPSYEQYF.

The chain joins TRBV12-5 to TRBJ1-1; weak D call: TRBD1 (6 bases). The V gene lost 9 bases and the J gene lost 1 base, with 12 bases spanning the gap. The germline CDR1 and CDR2 sequences are LGHNT and FRNRAP. This CDR3 is built from 13 residues. The CDR3 region has the DNA TGTGCTAGCCAGACAGGACCGAACACTGAAGCTTTCTTT. This translates into CASQTGPNTEAFF. Combining the CDR3 with reference TRBV12-5 and TRBJ1-1 gives the whole variable domain DARVTQTPRHKVTEMGQEVTMRCQPILGHNTVFWYRQTMMQGLELLAYFRNRAPLDDSGMPKDRFSAEMPDATLATLKIQPSEPRDSAVYFCASQTGPNTEAFFGQGTRLTVV.

This chain uses TRBV2 with TRBJ1-5, with 8 bases fitting TRBD1. V was pared by 2 bases and J by 0 bases, with 12 bases of the junction left unmatched. The V gene's germline CDR1 is SNHLY and CDR2 FYNNEI. This CDR3 has 19 residues. The CDR3 is CASSEYGTGYSYSNQPQHF. DNA of the CDR3: TGTGCCAGCAGTGAATACGGGACAGGCTATTCCTATAGCAATCAGCCCCAGCATTTT.

The CDR3 DNA follows: TGTGCCAGCAGCCAAACCGTACAGGGGGGCGGTTATGGCTACACCTTC. Its translation: CASSQTVQGGGYGYTF. The chain combines TRBV7-2 with TRBJ1-2; 8 positions match TRBD1. Germline CDR1 and CDR2: SGHTA and FQGNSA. The CDR3 totals 16 residues. The V gene end was trimmed by 5 bases and the J gene end by 5 bases; junction bases not matched to a gene: 13.

The chain employs TRBV19 and TRBJ1-2, with D unclear. Germline CDR1 LNHDA, CDR2 SQIVND (reference sequence). Deletions cut 3 bases from V and 2 bases from J, with 10 bases between. The CDR3 has 14 residues. CDR3 nucleotides: TGTGCCAGTAGTATGGTTGACGGGAACTATGGCTACACCTTC. Protein sequence: CASSMVDGNYGYTF.

V gene TRBV29-1 combines with J gene TRBJ1-3, with a tentative D call TRBD1 (6 bases). V lost 0 bases and J 3 bases, leaving 15 bases between the germline ends. Looked up from germline, CDR1 is SQVTM and CDR2 is ANQGSEA. The CDR3 length is 16 residues. For the CDR3, the DNA is TGCAGCGTTGAAGAACACAGGGAAATTTTTGGAAACACCATATATTTT. Protein: CSVEEHREIFGNTIYF.